These T cell receptor beta chains were read from a single sample in a study of T cell changes during pregnancy in multiple sclerosis. The protocol was immunoSEQ multiplex PCR, while the TCRdb copy is restricted to in-frame clones and leaves out a portion. The sample lists tens of thousands of clones, around 90% seen once, with over 2% in the top ten. The sequencing used peripheral blood, collected in the second trimester of pregnancy. The receptors shown here come from a female donor in good health, enrolled as a control in a pregnancy study. The CDR3 runs from the conserved cysteine through the conserved F or W. The D gene is left open where the match is weak. Only part of the rows carry a size: once, few, many, or a class if the clone is expanded.

D gene: -; V gene: TRBV6-5; clone size: -; J gene: TRBJ2-1; CDR3 protein: CASSRTEGNEQFF; CDR3 DNA: TGTGCCAGCAGTCGGACAGAGGGGAATGAGCAGTTCTTC
D gene: TRBD1; V gene: TRBV18; clone size: -; J gene: TRBJ2-6; CDR3 protein: CASSPVGGITGANVLTF; CDR3 DNA: TGTGCCAGCTCACCGGTAGGGGGCATTACTGGGGCCAACGTCCTGACTTTC
D gene: TRBD2; V gene: TRBV11-2; clone size: -; J gene: TRBJ2-5; CDR3 protein: CASSLVVTSGSQTQYF; CDR3 DNA: TGTGCCAGCAGCTTAGTCGTCACTAGCGGGTCGCAGACCCAGTACTTC
D gene: -; V gene: TRBV7-9; clone size: once; J gene: TRBJ2-7; CDR3 protein: CASSPPGTYSYEQYF; CDR3 DNA: TGTGCCAGCAGCCCCCCCGGGACTTACTCCTACGAGCAGTACTTC
D gene: -; V gene: TRBV5-1; clone size: -; J gene: TRBJ1-1; CDR3 protein: CASSFSGNTEAFF; CDR3 DNA: TGCGCCAGCAGCTTCTCAGGGAACACTGAAGCTTTCTTT
D gene: -; V gene: TRBV2; clone size: -; J gene: TRBJ1-2; CDR3 protein: CASSARGDYGYTF; CDR3 DNA: TGTGCCAGCAGTGCGCGGGGTGACTATGGCTACACCTTC
D gene: TRBD2; V gene: TRBV9; clone size: few; J gene: TRBJ2-3; CDR3 protein: CASSVGLAGPTDTQYF; CDR3 DNA: TGTGCCAGCAGCGTAGGACTAGCGGGGCCCACAGATACGCAGTATTTT
D gene: TRBD1; V gene: TRBV9; clone size: once; J gene: TRBJ2-3; CDR3 protein: CASSGRDREADTQYF; CDR3 DNA: TGTGCCAGCAGCGGTAGGGACAGGGAGGCAGATACGCAGTATTTT
D gene: -; V gene: TRBV28; clone size: once; J gene: TRBJ1-1; CDR3 protein: CASSTPDRHGTEAFF; CDR3 DNA: TGTGCCAGCAGTACCCCCGACAGGCACGGGACTGAAGCTTTCTTT
D gene: TRBD2; V gene: TRBV4-1; clone size: -; J gene: TRBJ2-5; CDR3 protein: CASSLQRGQETQYF; CDR3 DNA: TGCGCCAGCAGCCTTCAGCGGGGGCAAGAGACCCAGTACTTC
D gene: -; V gene: TRBV21-1; clone size: -; J gene: TRBJ1-4; CDR3 protein: CASSKNGRTEFLNEKLFF; CDR3 DNA: TGTGCCAGCAGCAAAAACGGGAGGACCGAATTTCTTAATGAAAAACTGTTTTTT
D gene: -; V gene: TRBV6-5; clone size: -; J gene: TRBJ1-1; CDR3 protein: CASSFMQKNTEAFF; CDR3 DNA: TGTGCCAGCAGTTTTATGCAGAAGAACACTGAAGCTTTCTTT
D gene: -; V gene: TRBV7-2; clone size: -; J gene: TRBJ1-5; CDR3 protein: CASSRGGSNQPQHF; CDR3 DNA: TGTGCCAGCAGCAGGGGGGGGAGCAATCAGCCCCAGCATTTT
D gene: TRBD1; V gene: TRBV5-8; clone size: once; J gene: TRBJ2-1; CDR3 protein: CASSHLRGKGYNEQFF; CDR3 DNA: TGTGCCAGCAGTCACCTCAGGGGGAAGGGCTACAATGAGCAGTTCTTC
D gene: TRBD1; V gene: TRBV4-2; clone size: few; J gene: TRBJ1-6; CDR3 protein: CASSQDLTGGVSPLHF; CDR3 DNA: TGTGCCAGCAGCCAAGATTTGACAGGGGGCGTCTCTCCCCTCCACTTT
D gene: -; V gene: TRBV5-8; clone size: -; J gene: TRBJ2-1; CDR3 protein: CASSLAEDSFNEQFF; CDR3 DNA: TGTGCCAGCAGCTTGGCCGAAGACAGTTTCAATGAGCAGTTCTTC
D gene: -; V gene: TRBV6-5; clone size: -; J gene: TRBJ1-2; CDR3 protein: CASSYSGASYGYTF; CDR3 DNA: TGTGCCAGCAGTTACTCAGGGGCCTCGTACGGCTACACCTTC